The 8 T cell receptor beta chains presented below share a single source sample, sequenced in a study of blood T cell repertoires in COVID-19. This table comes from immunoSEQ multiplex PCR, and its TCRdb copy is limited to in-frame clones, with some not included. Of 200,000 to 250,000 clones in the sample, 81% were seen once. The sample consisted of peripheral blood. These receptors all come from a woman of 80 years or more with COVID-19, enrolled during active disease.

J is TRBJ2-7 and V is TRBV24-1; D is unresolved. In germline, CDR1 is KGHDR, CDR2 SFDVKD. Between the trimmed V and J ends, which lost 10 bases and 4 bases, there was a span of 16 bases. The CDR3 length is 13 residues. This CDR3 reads CATQRESSYEQYF. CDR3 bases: TGTGCCACACAGAGAGAATCCAGTTACGAGCAGTACTTC.

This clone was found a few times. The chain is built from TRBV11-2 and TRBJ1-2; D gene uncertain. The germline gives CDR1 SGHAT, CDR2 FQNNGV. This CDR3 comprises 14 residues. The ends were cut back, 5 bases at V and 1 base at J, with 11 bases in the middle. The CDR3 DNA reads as TGTGCCAGCAGCCGGGGAGAGCTTAACTATGGCTACACCTTC. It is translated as CASSRGELNYGYTF.

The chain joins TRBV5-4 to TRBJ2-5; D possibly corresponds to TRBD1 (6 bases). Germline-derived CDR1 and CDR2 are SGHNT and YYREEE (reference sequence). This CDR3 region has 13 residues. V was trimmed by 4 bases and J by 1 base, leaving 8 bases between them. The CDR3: CASSGGSQETQYF. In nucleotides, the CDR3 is TGTGCCAGCAGCGGGGGCAGCCAAGAGACCCAGTACTTC.

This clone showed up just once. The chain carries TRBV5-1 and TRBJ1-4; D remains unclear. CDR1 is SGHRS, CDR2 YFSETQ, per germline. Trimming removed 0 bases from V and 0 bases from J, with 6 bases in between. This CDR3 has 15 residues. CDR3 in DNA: TGCGCCAGCAGCTTGGAGAGGGCAACTAATGAAAAACTGTTTTTT. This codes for CASSLERATNEKLFF.

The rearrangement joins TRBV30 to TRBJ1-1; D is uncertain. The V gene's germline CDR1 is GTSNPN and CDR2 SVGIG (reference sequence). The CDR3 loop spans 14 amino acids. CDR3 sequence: CASSGLLMNTEAFF. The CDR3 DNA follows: TGTGCTAGCTCGGGTCTTTTAATGAACACTGAAGCTTTCTTT. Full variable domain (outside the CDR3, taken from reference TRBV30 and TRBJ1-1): SQTIHQWPATLVQPVGSPLSLECTVEGTSNPNLYWYRQAAGRGLQLLFYSVGIGQISSEVPQNLSASRPQDRQFILSSKKLLLSDSGFYLCASSGLLMNTEAFFGQGTRLTVV.

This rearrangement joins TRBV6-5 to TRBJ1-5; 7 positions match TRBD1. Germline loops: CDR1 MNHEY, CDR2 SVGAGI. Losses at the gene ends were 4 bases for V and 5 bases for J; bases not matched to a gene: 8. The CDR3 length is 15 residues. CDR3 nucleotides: TGTGCCAGCAGTTCCGGGACAGCACCGTATCAGCCCCAGCATTTT. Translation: CASSSGTAPYQPQHF.

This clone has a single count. The CDR3 is CASSPFRVSNSPLHF. The CDR3 bases are TGTGCCAGCAGCCCTTTCCGGGTCTCTAATTCACCCCTCCACTTT. The rearrangement links TRBV7-6 to TRBJ1-6; no definite D call. This CDR3 is 15 amino acids long. The germline V gene encodes CDR1 SGHVS and CDR2 FNYEAQ. V gave up 5 bases and J gave up 6 bases, with 14 bases separating them.

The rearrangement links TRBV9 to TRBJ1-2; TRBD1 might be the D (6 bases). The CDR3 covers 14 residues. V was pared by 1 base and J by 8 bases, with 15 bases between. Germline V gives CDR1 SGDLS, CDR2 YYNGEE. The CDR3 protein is CASSVMTGSGGYTF. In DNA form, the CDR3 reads TGTGCCAGCAGCGTAATGACAGGTTCTGGAGGCTACACCTTC.